Following are 31 T cell receptor beta chains from one sample sequenced in a study of blood T cell repertoires in COVID-19. Method: immunoSEQ multiplex PCR; TCRdb's copy keeps in-frame clones and lacks some. This sample yields approximately 69,000 clones, of which about four fifths are seen a single time; approximately 45% belongs to the top ten. The sample consisted of peripheral blood. The origin of the receptors is a human donor in a cohort sampled during active COVID-19.

The chain has TRBV7-9 and TRBJ2-7; TRBD1 agrees at 8 bases. Germline V gives CDR1 SEHNR, CDR2 FQNEAQ (reference sequence). V gave up 3 bases and J gave up 6 bases; unmatched junction bases: 1. The CDR3 covers 12 residues. In nucleotides, the CDR3 is TGTGCCAGCAGCTTCACAGGGGGCGAGCAGTACTTC. Amino acid sequence: CASSFTGGEQYF.

With respect to this clone: It may be a read error: a sequence one base away is much more abundant. Within the sample, other DNA sequences also encode this same CDR3. V usage is TRBV30 and J usage is TRBJ1-5; 9 bases are shared with TRBD1. Trimming cost V 2 bases and J 7 bases; bases outside gene matches: 3. CDR3 length: 13 amino acids. The germline V gene has CDR1 GTSNPN and CDR2 SVGIG (reference sequence). The CDR3 region has the DNA TGTGCCTGGAGTCGACAGGGGGACCAGCCCCAGCATTTT. Its protein product is CAWSRQGDQPQHF.

This chain connects TRBV28 to TRBJ1-2; 8 bases are a match to TRBD1. V shed 3 bases and J 8 bases; nucleotides not matched to a gene: 2. The CDR3 runs to 12 residues. Germline V lookup: CDR1 MDHEN, CDR2 SYDVKM. CDR3 sequence (DNA): TGTGCCAGCAGTTTCAGGGGGCTGGGCTACACCTTC. Translating it yields CASSFRGLGYTF.

The V and J genes are TRBV24-1 and TRBJ2-7; D might be TRBD1 (5 bases). The CDR3 loop spans 14 amino acids. V lost 3 bases, J lost 4 bases, and 12 bases lay in between. CDR1 is KGHDR and CDR2 is SFDVKD in the germline V gene. The chain's CDR3 is CATSDTGRFYEQYF. Written as DNA, the CDR3 is TGTGCCACCAGTGATACAGGACGTTTTTACGAGCAGTACTTC.

The chain combines TRBV7-2 with TRBJ2-1; 7 bases match TRBD1. V shed 6 bases, J shed 0 bases, and the junction held 8 bases outside the gene matches. This CDR3 has 16 amino acids. Per germline, CDR1 SGHTA and CDR2 FQGNSA. The CDR3 spells CASRDRQGSSYNEQFF. DNA for the CDR3: TGTGCCAGCAGAGACCGACAGGGAAGCTCCTACAATGAGCAGTTCTTC.

The sample holds a few counts of this clone. The gene calls are TRBV5-1 and TRBJ1-1; 8 bases are shared with TRBD1. V was pared by 0 bases and J by 4 bases, with 8 bases of the junction left unmatched. The CDR3 is 16 amino acids. Germline V CDR1 and CDR2: SGHRS, YFSETQ. CDR3 loop: CASSLGQGAGGTEAFF. The CDR3 DNA reads TGCGCCAGCAGCTTGGGGCAGGGGGCGGGCGGCACTGAAGCTTTCTTT.

The V call is TRBV5-6, the J call TRBJ2-3; D might be TRBD1 (5 bases). The CDR3 contains 13 residues. From germline, CDR1 is SGHDT and CDR2 YYEEEE. Deletions cut 0 bases from V and 4 bases from J, with 6 bases between. The DNA for the CDR3 is TGTGCCAGCAGCTTGGACAGGCCAGATACGCAGTATTTT. This translates into CASSLDRPDTQYF.

The rearrangement uses TRBV5-1 and TRBJ2-7, with a possible D match to TRBD1 (7 bases). Germline V CDR1 and CDR2: SGHRS, YFSETQ. The CDR3 contains 15 residues. V dropped 3 bases and J dropped 1 base, with 14 bases sitting between them. The CDR3 nucleotides are TGCGCCAGCAGCTGGGATCCAGGGGGGTCCTACGAGCAGTACTTC. Translated, it gives CASSWDPGGSYEQYF.

CDR3 nucleotides: TGTGCCAGTAGTACCGGGGGGCAGGAAACCTACAATGAGCAGTTCTTC. Amino acid sequence: CASSTGGQETYNEQFF. V and J are TRBV19 and TRBJ2-1, with a possible D match to TRBD2 (7 bases). The V end was cut by 4 bases, the J end by 2 bases, with 15 bases between. The germline V gene has CDR1 LNHDA and CDR2 SQIVND (reference sequence). This CDR3 is 16 amino acids long.

This clone was observed a few times. The chain joins TRBV4-1 to TRBJ1-5, with D perhaps TRBD1 (5 bases). V lost 2 bases and J 5 bases, leaving 13 bases between the germline ends. This CDR3 contains 15 residues. Germline loops: CDR1 MGHRA, CDR2 YSYEKL. DNA for the CDR3: TGCGCCAGCAGCCAAACAGGCCCGGGGGATCAGCCCCAGCATTTT. Protein sequence: CASSQTGPGDQPQHF.

The CDR3 nucleotides read TGTGCCAGCAGTGGGGACTTGGCCTACGAGCAGTACTTC. Translating gives CASSGDLAYEQYF. The chain combines TRBV5-6 with TRBJ2-7; the D gene is possibly TRBD2 (6 bases). CDR1 is SGHDT and CDR2 is YYEEEE in the germline V gene. The CDR3 totals 13 residues. V gave up 5 bases and J gave up 2 bases, with 11 bases separating them. The complete variable domain, with remaining parts taken from reference TRBV5-6 and TRBJ2-7, reads DAGVTQSPTHLIKTRGQQVTLRCSPKSGHDTVSWYQQALGQGPQFIFQYYEEEERQRGNFPDRFSGHQFPNYSSELNVNALLLGDSALYLCASSGDLAYEQYFGPGTRLTVT.

This clone was seen a handful of times. The rearrangement links TRBV24-1 to TRBJ2-2; TRBD1 matches at 7 bases. Germline CDR1 reads KGHDR; CDR2 reads SFDVKD. The CDR3 contains 18 residues. With V trimmed by 3 bases and J by 0 bases, 9 bases remained unmatched. In DNA, the CDR3 is TGTGCCACCAGTGATGGATACGAGGGGGCCCCGAACACCGGGGAGCTGTTTTTT. It encodes CATSDGYEGAPNTGELFF.

This clone was seen once. The J gene is TRBJ2-3, the V gene TRBV28; D perhaps matches TRBD1 (6 bases). The CDR3 is 16 residues long. Trimming took 4 bases from V and 3 from J, leaving 17 bases between them. CDR1 and CDR2 from the germline V gene are MDHEN and SYDVKM. The CDR3 DNA follows: TGTGCCAGCAGTTACAGACAGGCGAAGGGGACAGATACGCAGTATTTT. The encoded protein is CASSYRQAKGTDTQYF.

Written as DNA, the CDR3 is TGTGCCAGTAGTATCGCCCTAGCGAACTACGAGCAGTACTTC. Protein sequence: CASSIALANYEQYF. The chain recombines TRBV19 with TRBJ2-7; weak D call: TRBD2 (6 bases). The V gene lost 3 bases and the J gene lost 3 bases, with 12 bases spanning the gap. Germline V gene data show CDR1 as LNHDA and CDR2 as SQIVND (reference sequence). This CDR3 has 14 residues. Combining the CDR3 with reference TRBV19 and TRBJ2-7 gives the whole variable domain DGGITQSPKYLFRKEGQNVTLSCEQNLNHDAMYWYRQDPGQGLRLIYYSQIVNDFQKGDIAEGYSVSREKKESFPLTVTSAQKNPTAFYLCASSIALANYEQYFGPGTRLTVT.

Remarks on this clone: Germline is not matched at one junction end, which may reflect a read error. This chain links TRBV27 with TRBJ1-2; D gene uncertain. CDR3 size: 16 residues. CDR1 and CDR2 from the germline V gene are MNHEY and SMNVEV (reference sequence). DNA for the CDR3: TGTGCCAGCAGTTTGATCTTCACAGCAAGGAACTCTGGCTACACCTTC. Encoded protein: CASSLIFTARNSGYTF.

The chain couples TRBV28 to TRBJ2-3, with D tentatively TRBD2 (6 bases). The CDR3 loop spans 18 amino acids. The germline CDR1 and CDR2 sequences are MDHEN and SYDVKM. V was pared by 5 bases and J by 2 bases, with 23 bases between. The CDR3 region has the DNA TGTGCCAGCAGTCCCCCGGGAGAACCTCTCTGGAACACAGATACGCAGTATTTT. This gives the protein CASSPPGEPLWNTDTQYF.

The CDR3 region has the DNA TGTGCCAGCTCGTTCGACAGGGCCGCCGGGGAGACCCAGTACTTC. It is translated as CASSFDRAAGETQYF. This sequence joins TRBV18 and TRBJ2-5, with 7 positions matching TRBD1. Trimming took 6 bases from V and 5 from J; bases not matched to a gene: 12. Germline V gives CDR1 KGHSH, CDR2 LQKENI. The CDR3 length is 15 residues.

The chain is built from TRBV5-6 and TRBJ1-4; 8 bases fit TRBD1. Germline values: CDR1 SGHDT, CDR2 YYEEEE. V was pared by 4 bases and J by 8 bases, with 10 bases of the junction left unmatched. The CDR3 runs 15 residues. This chain's CDR3 is CASSGGTGLDEKLFF. Here the CDR3 DNA reads TGTGCCAGCAGCGGGGGGACAGGCTTGGACGAAAAACTGTTTTTT.

This clone was counted between two and nine times. V is TRBV15 and J is TRBJ2-2; weak D call: TRBD2 (6 bases). The germline gives CDR1 LNHNV, CDR2 YYDKDF (reference sequence). The CDR3 runs to 15 residues. Trimming stripped 2 bases from V and 6 bases from J, with 13 bases between. CDR3 DNA sequence: TGTGCCACCAGCAGACCGACGGGAGTCGCCGGGGAGCTGTTTTTT. It encodes CATSRPTGVAGELFF.

The chain combines TRBV18 with TRBJ1-5, with 8 bases fitting TRBD1. The trim removed 5 bases at V and 2 bases at J, leaving 5 bases unmatched. The germline V gene has CDR1 KGHSH and CDR2 LQKENI. The CDR3 loop spans 15 amino acids. This chain's CDR3 is CASSKDRAGNQPQHF. DNA for the CDR3: TGTGCCAGCTCAAAGGACAGGGCGGGCAATCAGCCCCAGCATTTT.

V usage is TRBV14 and J usage is TRBJ1-2; 9 bases agree with TRBD1. V shed 4 bases and J 8 bases; nucleotides not matched to a gene: 11. Germline CDR1 is SGHDN and CDR2 is FVKESK. The CDR3 length is 15 residues. CDR3 sequence: CASSLRGQGSLGYTF. DNA of the CDR3: TGTGCCAGCAGCCTGAGGGGACAGGGCTCTCTGGGCTACACCTTC.

The chain joins TRBV19 to TRBJ2-2, with TRBD1 identical over 8 bases. Germline lookup yields CDR1 LNHDA and CDR2 SQIVND (reference sequence). This CDR3 has 15 amino acids. V lost 6 bases and J lost 3; bases outside the gene matches: 6. DNA for the CDR3: TGTGCCAGTAGCTCCAGGGGGCAGGACACCGGGGAGCTGTTTTTT. Protein: CASSSRGQDTGELFF. Based on the CDR3 plus reference TRBV19 and TRBJ2-2, the full variable domain is DGGITQSPKYLFRKEGQNVTLSCEQNLNHDAMYWYRQDPGQGLRLIYYSQIVNDFQKGDIAEGYSVSREKKESFPLTVTSAQKNPTAFYLCASSSRGQDTGELFFGEGSRLTVL.

The rearrangement links TRBV19 to TRBJ1-6; maybe TRBD1 (5 bases). The CDR3 loop spans 14 amino acids. Germline CDR1 LNHDA, CDR2 SQIVND (reference sequence). V lost 5 bases and J 7 bases, leaving 12 bases between the germline ends. CDR3 residues: CASSLGGGNSPLHF. CDR3 nucleotide sequence: TGTGCCAGTAGTCTGGGGGGAGGGAATTCACCCCTCCACTTT.

The rearrangement links TRBV12-3 or TRBV12-4 to TRBJ2-3; TRBD2 is a possible D gene (6 bases). Trimming took 6 bases from V and 0 from J, leaving 7 bases between them. The CDR3 totals 13 residues. CDR3: CASRSGSTDTQYF. Here the CDR3 DNA reads TGTGCCAGCAGGAGCGGGAGCACAGATACGCAGTATTTT.

The V gene is TRBV11-2, the J gene TRBJ2-1, with 11 positions matching TRBD1. After removal of 4 bases from V and 3 bases from J, the junction contained 8 bases not matched to a gene. Per germline, CDR1 SGHAT and CDR2 FQNNGV. CDR3 size: 17 residues. CDR3 residues: CASSSPWGTGGYNEQFF. CDR3 DNA: TGTGCCAGCAGCTCCCCTTGGGGGACAGGGGGCTACAATGAGCAGTTCTTC.

The CDR3 nucleotides are TGTGCCAGCAAGGGACAGTCCTACGAGCAGTACTTC. Translated, it gives CASKGQSYEQYF. The chain carries TRBV2 and TRBJ2-7, with 7 bases identical to TRBD1. The V gene end was trimmed by 7 bases and the J gene end by 1 base; junction bases not matched to a gene: 1. Germline CDR1 is SNHLY and CDR2 is FYNNEI. This CDR3 spans 12 amino acids.

The rearrangement joins TRBV27 to TRBJ2-1; D gene ambiguous. CDR3 size: 15 residues. Germline CDR1 MNHEY, CDR2 SMNVEV (reference sequence). The V end lost 5 bases, the J end lost 2 bases, and 13 bases lay between the germline ends. CDR3 protein: CASSLDTFTYNEQFF. The CDR3 nucleotides are TGTGCCAGCAGTCTCGACACGTTTACCTACAATGAGCAGTTCTTC.

This rearrangement joins TRBV6-5 to TRBJ2-1, with unresolved D. The CDR3 loop spans 15 amino acids. V was shortened by 8 bases and J by 2 bases, with 16 bases between the two germline ends. Germline V CDR1 and CDR2: MNHEY, SVGAGI. Here the CDR3 reads CASVPTELTYNEQFF. DNA of the CDR3: TGTGCCAGCGTACCTACAGAACTTACCTACAATGAGCAGTTCTTC.

CDR3 protein: CASSLQVDTEAFF. For the CDR3, the DNA is TGTGCCAGCAGCTTACAGGTGGACACTGAAGCTTTCTTT. The V gene is TRBV7-9, the J gene TRBJ1-1, with D uncertain. The CDR3 is made up of 13 amino acids. The germline gives CDR1 SEHNR, CDR2 FQNEAQ (reference sequence). The V end was cut by 2 bases, the J end by 3 bases, with 7 bases between.

This chain connects TRBV7-6 to TRBJ2-5; D is uncertain. Germline-derived CDR1 and CDR2 are SGHVS and FNYEAQ. CDR3 length: 13 amino acids. V shed 1 base and J shed 1 base, with 4 bases lying between them. The CDR3: CASSLVIQETQYF. The CDR3 region has the DNA TGTGCCAGCAGCTTAGTAATCCAAGAGACCCAGTACTTC.

V gene TRBV14 combines with J gene TRBJ2-3; 8 bases agree with TRBD2. CDR3 length: 16 amino acids. Looked up from germline, CDR1 is SGHDN and CDR2 is FVKESK. Losses at the gene ends were 2 bases for V and 4 bases for J; bases not matched to a gene: 8. The CDR3 region has the DNA TGTGCCAGCAGCCAACAACCGGGACTAGGCTCAGATACGCAGTATTTT. Its translation is CASSQQPGLGSDTQYF. Variable domain in full (rest from reference TRBV14 and TRBJ2-3): EAGVTQFPSHSVIEKGQTVTLRCDPISGHDNLYWYRRVMGKEIKFLLHFVKESKQDESGMPNNRFLAERTGGTYSTLKVQPAELEDSGVYFCASSQQPGLGSDTQYFGPGTRLTVL.